The 27 T cell receptor beta chains reported below all come from one sample, sequenced in a study of spatial heterogeneity in lung cancer. The time point here: blood at routine non-recurrence follow-up after resection. Whole RNA from tumor, nontumor lung or frozen PBMC was sequenced unsorted. TCRdb reanalysed the 5' RACE reads using MiXCR and keeps one entry per CDR3 protein. Of about 120,000 distinct CDR3 sequences in the sample, more than 9% were seen once. Sequences were derived from PBMCs, sampled at follow-up. These receptor sequences come from a male donor with early-stage non-small cell lung cancer.

This clonotype was counted only a few times. The CDR3 coding sequence is TGTGCCAGCAGCGTCGACAGTCTCTCTGGAAACACCATATATTTT. This encodes CASSVDSLSGNTIYF. The rearrangement joins TRBV9 to TRBJ1-3; D might be TRBD1 (5 bases). V shed 2 bases and J shed 0 bases, with 9 bases lying between them. The CDR3 runs to 15 residues. Looked up from germline, CDR1 is SGDLS and CDR2 is YYNGEE.

The chain employs TRBV28 and TRBJ1-5; 7 bases match TRBD1. This CDR3 spans 14 amino acids. The trim removed 3 bases at V and 7 bases at J, leaving 6 bases unmatched. Germline V lookup: CDR1 MDHEN, CDR2 SYDVKM. The CDR3 region has the DNA TGTGCCAGCAGTTTGCGACAGGGACAGCAGCCCCAGCATTTT. Protein product: CASSLRQGQQPQHF.

This clonotype was observed many times. The gene calls are TRBV29-1 and TRBJ1-5; the D is unclear. CDR1 and CDR2 from the germline V gene are SQVTM and ANQGSEA. Trimming cost V 3 bases and J 13 bases, with 19 bases left between them. The CDR3 runs 13 residues. CDR3 sequence reads: CSVEGAPGELQHF. CDR3 DNA sequence: TGCAGCGTTGAGGGCGCCCCCGGAGAGCTGCAGCATTTT. The variable domain in full, completed from reference TRBV29-1 and TRBJ1-5, reads SAVISQKPSRDICQRGTSLTIQCQVDSQVTMMFWYRQQPGQSLTLIATANQGSEATYESGFVIDKFPISRPNLTFSTLTVSNMSPEDSSIYLCSVEGAPGELQHFGDGTRLSIL.

J is TRBJ2-2 and V is TRBV14; D is ambiguous. Germline V gene data show CDR1 as SGHDN and CDR2 as FVKESK. Trimming left V 4 bases short and J 4 bases short, with 10 bases between. CDR3 size: 14 residues. The CDR3 DNA is TGTGCCAGCAGCCGAGACGCGCTCACCGGGGAGCTGTTTTTT. Its protein is CASSRDALTGELFF.

This clonotype has a handful of counts. The rearrangement uses TRBV3-1 and TRBJ2-5, with 7 bases identical to TRBD2. Germline lookup yields CDR1 LGHDT and CDR2 YNNKEL (reference sequence). CDR3 length: 14 residues. Germline trimming cut 0 bases from V and 6 bases from J; bases unmatched to any gene: 4. The CDR3: CASSQDSGGQTQYF. DNA for the CDR3: TGTGCCAGCAGCCAAGATTCGGGGGGTCAGACCCAGTACTTC.

This clonotype was seen repeatedly, ten times or more. The chain carries TRBV4-2 and TRBJ2-2; 9 positions match TRBD1. The CDR3 length is 15 residues. CDR1 and CDR2 (germline): LGHNA, YNFKEQ. Trimming at V came to 2 bases and at J to 7 bases, leaving 5 bases not matched to a gene. The CDR3 is CASSQPGQGVGELFF. CDR3 coding DNA: TGTGCCAGCAGCCAACCGGGACAGGGAGTCGGGGAGCTGTTTTTT.

This clonotype was recorded at least ten times. J is TRBJ1-1 and V is TRBV15; tentatively, D is TRBD1 (5 bases). The CDR3 consists of 15 residues. V lost 3 bases, J lost 0 bases, and 11 bases lay in between. The germline CDR1 and CDR2 sequences are LNHNV and YYDKDF (reference sequence). The CDR3 DNA follows: TGTGCCACCAGCAGCGCCCCGACAGTGAACACTGAAGCTTTCTTT. Translated: CATSSAPTVNTEAFF.

This clonotype was seen a handful of times. This chain links TRBV20-1 with TRBJ2-7, with TRBD2 identical over 11 bases. The CDR3 covers 16 residues. Germline values: CDR1 DFQATT, CDR2 SNEGSKA (reference sequence). V shed 3 bases and J 6 bases; nucleotides not matched to a gene: 13. This CDR3 reads CSASPTSGGRSGEQYF. CDR3 in DNA: TGCAGTGCTAGTCCAACTAGCGGGGGCCGTTCAGGCGAGCAGTACTTC.

CDR3 protein: CASSPRGGDRGRYGYTF. The DNA of the CDR3 is TGCGCCAGCAGCCCTCGGGGTGGGGACAGGGGACGCTATGGCTACACCTTC. The genes are TRBV4-1 and TRBJ1-2; 10 bases align to TRBD1. Per germline, CDR1 MGHRA and CDR2 YSYEKL. With 4 bases clipped from V and 4 bases from J, the junction kept 12 bases outside the gene matches. The length of the CDR3 is 17 residues.

This clonotype was seen a handful of times. This sequence joins TRBV28 and TRBJ1-6; D is possibly TRBD1 (5 bases). The CDR3 length is 15 residues. V gave up 1 base and J gave up 7 bases, with 11 bases separating them. The germline gives CDR1 MDHEN, CDR2 SYDVKM. The CDR3 DNA reads TGTGCCAGCAGTTTATTCAGGGAGGGGAATTCACCCCTCCACTTT. Protein sequence: CASSLFREGNSPLHF. Full variable domain (missing parts from reference TRBV28 and TRBJ1-6): DVKVTQSSRYLVKRTGEKVFLECVQDMDHENMFWYRQDPGLGLRLIYFSYDVKMKEKGDIPEGYSVSREKKERFSLILESASTNQTSMYLCASSLFREGNSPLHFGNGTRLTVT.

This clonotype was seen at least ten times. The V and J genes are TRBV10-3 and TRBJ1-2; perhaps TRBD1 as D (6 bases). The CDR3 consists of 15 residues. Deletions cut 5 bases from V and 7 bases from J, with 20 bases between. Per germline, CDR1 ENHRY and CDR2 SYGVKD. The CDR3 DNA sequence: TGTGCCATCAGTCCCTCTTTTCTTGGGGGCCGTGGCTACACCTTC. Encoded protein: CAISPSFLGGRGYTF.

CDR3: CASSTGYSTEAFF. The CDR3 nucleotides read TGTGCCAGCTCCACAGGGTACAGCACTGAAGCTTTCTTT. This chain connects TRBV7-2 to TRBJ1-1; tentative D call: TRBD1 (6 bases). Germline V gives CDR1 SGHTA, CDR2 FQGNSA. The V end was cut by 8 bases, the J end by 4 bases, with 14 bases between. This CDR3 region has 13 residues.

This clonotype appeared a few times. The CDR3 here is CASSIQHQPAGGYNEQFF. CDR3 coding DNA: TGTGCCAGTAGTATACAACATCAACCAGCGGGGGGTTACAATGAGCAGTTCTTC. The genes are TRBV19 and TRBJ2-1; 9 positions agree with TRBD2. This CDR3 has 18 residues. Trimming removed 2 bases from V and 4 bases from J; junction bases left unmatched: 12. Germline-derived CDR1 and CDR2 are LNHDA and SQIVND (reference sequence).

V is TRBV7-2 and J is TRBJ1-2; maybe TRBD1 (5 bases). Germline CDR1 SGHTA, CDR2 FQGNSA. The V gene lost 1 base and the J gene lost 7 bases, with 10 bases spanning the gap. The CDR3 sequence is 13 residues long. The CDR3 coding sequence is TGTGCCAGCAGCTTAGTCGGGGCGGGTGGCTACACCTTC. This gives the protein CASSLVGAGGYTF.

The chain combines TRBV10-3 with TRBJ2-1; TRBD1 is a possible D gene (5 bases). This CDR3 has 14 amino acids. Trimming left V 0 bases short and J 8 bases short, with 11 bases between. The germline V gene encodes CDR1 ENHRY and CDR2 SYGVKD. The CDR3 region is CAISESQGTYEQFF. CDR3 bases: TGTGCCATCAGTGAGTCCCAGGGTACGTATGAGCAGTTCTTC.

This clonotype was detected ten times or more. The V and J genes are TRBV5-6 and TRBJ2-3; unclear D gene. Per germline, CDR1 SGHDT and CDR2 YYEEEE. CDR3 size: 14 residues. V dropped 4 bases and J dropped 6 bases, with 15 bases sitting between them. DNA of the CDR3: TGTGCCAGCAGCGGGTGGGCTGTAAGCGATACGCAGTATTTT. This translates into CASSGWAVSDTQYF. Drawing the rest from reference TRBV5-6 and TRBJ2-3, the complete variable domain is DAGVTQSPTHLIKTRGQQVTLRCSPKSGHDTVSWYQQALGQGPQFIFQYYEEEERQRGNFPDRFSGHQFPNYSSELNVNALLLGDSALYLCASSGWAVSDTQYFGPGTRLTVL.

This clonotype appeared many times. The V call is TRBV12-3 or TRBV12-4, the J call TRBJ1-4; no clear D. This CDR3 is 13 amino acids long. Trimming shortened V by 3 bases and J by 10 bases, and 12 bases separated the two germline ends. The CDR3 region is CASSLNAIGKLFF. In DNA form, the CDR3 reads TGTGCCAGCAGTTTGAATGCAATCGGAAAACTGTTTTTT.

The chain joins TRBV3-1 to TRBJ1-5; D unclear. The CDR3 loop spans 13 amino acids. Trimming took 2 bases from V and 7 from J, leaving 9 bases between them. Per germline, CDR1 LGHDT and CDR2 YNNKEL (reference sequence). The CDR3 DNA sequence: TGTGCCAGCAGCCAAATGGCGGGACAGCCCCAGCATTTT. Translating it yields CASSQMAGQPQHF.

The chain recombines TRBV10-3 with TRBJ2-3; D is ambiguous. The CDR3 has 11 residues. From germline, CDR1 is ENHRY and CDR2 SYGVKD. V lost 7 bases and J 4 bases, leaving 6 bases between the germline ends. CDR3 in amino acids: CAINAADTQYF. DNA of the CDR3: TGTGCCATCAACGCGGCAGATACGCAGTATTTT.

There are many counts of this clonotype. This rearrangement joins TRBV5-6 to TRBJ1-1, with a tentative D call TRBD1 (5 bases). Per the germline V gene, CDR1 is SGHDT and CDR2 is YYEEEE. V gave up 2 bases and J gave up 3 bases, with 17 bases separating them. The CDR3 has 16 residues. CDR3 protein: CASSLKGRRWDTEAFF. The CDR3 region has the DNA TGTGCCAGCAGCTTAAAGGGACGGCGATGGGACACTGAAGCTTTCTTT.

The J gene is TRBJ2-1, the V gene TRBV24-1; D call uncertain. The CDR3 covers 15 residues. Deletions cut 5 bases from V and 4 bases from J, with 14 bases between. Germline CDR1 reads KGHDR; CDR2 reads SFDVKD. The CDR3 DNA reads TGTGCCACCAGTGCCGCCTTTAACAAATACAATGAGCAGTTCTTC. This sequence encodes CATSAAFNKYNEQFF.

This clonotype has only a few counts. The chain joins TRBV12-3 or TRBV12-4 to TRBJ2-5; D could derive from TRBD1 or TRBD2 (6 bases each). V lost 0 bases to trimming and J lost 5 bases, with 13 bases between them. The CDR3 loop spans 15 amino acids. The CDR3, as DNA: TGTGCCAGCAGTTTAGCGTCCGGGGGCTGGGAGACCCAGTACTTC. This encodes CASSLASGGWETQYF.

This clonotype came up many times. The gene calls are TRBV2 and TRBJ2-5; 7 bases align to TRBD1. The germline V gene encodes CDR1 SNHLY and CDR2 FYNNEI. CDR3 length: 13 amino acids. The J segment lost 4 bases and the V segment lost 7 bases, leaving 6 bases of the junction unmatched. CDR3 in DNA: TGTGCCAGCATTCCGACAGGGCCAGAGACCCAGTACTTC. Protein: CASIPTGPETQYF.

The chain recombines TRBV10-3 with TRBJ2-2, with D maybe TRBD1 (5 bases). Germline values: CDR1 ENHRY, CDR2 SYGVKD. V lost 4 bases and J lost 5, with 11 bases in between. The CDR3 totals 14 residues. CDR3 in DNA: TGTGCCATCAGTGGAGACAGCTTAACCGGGGAGCTGTTTTTT. Its protein product is CAISGDSLTGELFF.

This clonotype occurred a few times. This chain's CDR3 is CASSEGLTNTEAFF. CDR3 DNA: TGTGCCAGCAGTGAGGGACTGACGAACACTGAAGCTTTCTTT. This rearrangement joins TRBV6-5 to TRBJ1-1; maybe TRBD1 (5 bases). Germline lookup yields CDR1 MNHEY and CDR2 SVGAGI. The V end lost 5 bases, the J end lost 1 base, and 11 bases lay between the germline ends. The CDR3 extends over 14 amino acids.

This clonotype showed up just a few times. The chain uses TRBV28 and TRBJ1-2; maybe TRBD1 (6 bases). The germline CDR1 and CDR2 sequences are MDHEN and SYDVKM. The V end was cut by 1 base, the J end by 5 bases, with 17 bases between. This CDR3 has 16 residues. The CDR3 loop reads CASSLYQDSLAYGYTF. DNA of the CDR3: TGTGCCAGCAGTTTATACCAGGACAGTTTAGCTTATGGCTACACCTTC.

This clonotype was seen repeatedly, ten times or more. The CDR3 DNA sequence: TGCGCCAGCAGCCTCGAAGGGTTGGGCTCCTACGAGCAGTACTTC. It translates to CASSLEGLGSYEQYF. The V gene is TRBV5-1, the J gene TRBJ2-7, with D unresolved. Germline V gene sequence: CDR1 SGHRS, CDR2 YFSETQ. Trimming stripped 4 bases from V and 0 bases from J, with 14 bases between. This CDR3 region has 15 residues.